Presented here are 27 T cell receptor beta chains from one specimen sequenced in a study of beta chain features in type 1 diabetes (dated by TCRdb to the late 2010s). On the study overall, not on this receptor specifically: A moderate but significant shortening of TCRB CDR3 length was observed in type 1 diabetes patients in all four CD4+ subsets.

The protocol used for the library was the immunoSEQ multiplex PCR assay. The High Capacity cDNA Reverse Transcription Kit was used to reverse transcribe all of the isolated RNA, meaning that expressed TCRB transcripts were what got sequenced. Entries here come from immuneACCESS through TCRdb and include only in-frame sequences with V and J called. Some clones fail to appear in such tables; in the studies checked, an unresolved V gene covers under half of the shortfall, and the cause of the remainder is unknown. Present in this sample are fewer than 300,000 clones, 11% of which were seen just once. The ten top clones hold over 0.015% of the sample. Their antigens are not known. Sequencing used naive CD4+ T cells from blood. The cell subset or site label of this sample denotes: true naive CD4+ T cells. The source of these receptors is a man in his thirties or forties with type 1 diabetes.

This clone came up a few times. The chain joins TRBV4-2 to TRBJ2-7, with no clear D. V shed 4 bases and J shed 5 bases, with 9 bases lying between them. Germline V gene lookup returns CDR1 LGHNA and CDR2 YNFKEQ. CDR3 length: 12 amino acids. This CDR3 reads CASSPDTNEQYF. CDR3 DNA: TGTGCCAGCAGCCCCGACACCAACGAGCAGTACTTC.

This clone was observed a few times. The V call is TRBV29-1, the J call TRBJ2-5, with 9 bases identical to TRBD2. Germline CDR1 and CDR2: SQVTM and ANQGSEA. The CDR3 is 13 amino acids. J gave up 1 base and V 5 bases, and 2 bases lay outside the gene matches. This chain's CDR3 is CSVSAGGQETQYF. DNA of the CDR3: TGCAGCGTTTCAGCGGGAGGCCAAGAGACCCAGTACTTC. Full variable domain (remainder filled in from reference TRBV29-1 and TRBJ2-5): SAVISQKPSRDICQRGTSLTIQCQVDSQVTMMFWYRQQPGQSLTLIATANQGSEATYESGFVIDKFPISRPNLTFSTLTVSNMSPEDSSIYLCSVSAGGQETQYFGPGTRLLVL.

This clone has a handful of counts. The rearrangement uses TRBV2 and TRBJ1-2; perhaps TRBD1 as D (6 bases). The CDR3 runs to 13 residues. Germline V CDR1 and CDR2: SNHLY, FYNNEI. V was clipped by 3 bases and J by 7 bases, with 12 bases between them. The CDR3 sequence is CASSDQGHSGYTF. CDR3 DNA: TGTGCCAGCAGTGATCAGGGGCACAGTGGCTACACCTTC.

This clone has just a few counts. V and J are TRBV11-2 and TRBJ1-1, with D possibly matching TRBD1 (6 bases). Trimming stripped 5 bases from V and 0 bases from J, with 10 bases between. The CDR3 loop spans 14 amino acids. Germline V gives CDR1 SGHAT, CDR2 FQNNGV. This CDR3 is CASSRDRMNTEAFF. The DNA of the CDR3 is TGTGCCAGCAGCCGTGACAGGATGAACACTGAAGCTTTCTTT.

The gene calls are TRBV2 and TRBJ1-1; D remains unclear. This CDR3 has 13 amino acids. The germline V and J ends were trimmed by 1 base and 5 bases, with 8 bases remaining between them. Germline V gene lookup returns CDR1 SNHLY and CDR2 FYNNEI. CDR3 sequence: CASSEETGTEAFF. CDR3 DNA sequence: TGTGCCAGCAGTGAAGAGACTGGGACTGAAGCTTTCTTT.

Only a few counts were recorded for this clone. The chain's CDR3 is CASSSWTGGGYEQYF. CDR3 DNA sequence: TGTGCCAGCAGCTCCTGGACAGGGGGCGGGTACGAGCAGTACTTC. This chain connects TRBV6-5 to TRBJ2-7, with 11 positions matching TRBD1. V dropped 6 bases and J dropped 4; count of bases not matched to a gene: 8. CDR3 length: 15 amino acids. Germline V gives CDR1 MNHEY, CDR2 SVGAGI.

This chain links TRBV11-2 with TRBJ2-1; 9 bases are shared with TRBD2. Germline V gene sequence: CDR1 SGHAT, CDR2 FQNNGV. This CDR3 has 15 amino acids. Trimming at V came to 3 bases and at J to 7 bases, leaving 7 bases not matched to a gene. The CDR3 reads CASSLGSGGRNEQFF. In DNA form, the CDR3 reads TGTGCCAGCAGCTTGGGTAGCGGGGGTAGAAATGAGCAGTTCTTC.

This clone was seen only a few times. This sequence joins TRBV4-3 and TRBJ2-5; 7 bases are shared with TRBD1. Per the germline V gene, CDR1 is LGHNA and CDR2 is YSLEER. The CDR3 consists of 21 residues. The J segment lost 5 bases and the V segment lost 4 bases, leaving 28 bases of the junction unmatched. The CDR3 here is CASSLRLRMGTDNSQVETQYF. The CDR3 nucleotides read TGCGCCAGCAGCCTACGACTAAGGATGGGGACAGATAACTCCCAGGTCGAGACCCAGTACTTC.

The CDR3 DNA reads TGCGCCAGCAGCTTGCTCGGGGATACTAGCACAGATACGCAGTATTTT. This translates into CASSLLGDTSTDTQYF. The V and J genes are TRBV5-1 and TRBJ2-3; a weak D match, TRBD2 (5 bases). Germline CDR1 reads SGHRS; CDR2 reads YFSETQ. V was clipped by 1 base and J by 0 bases, with 12 bases between them. The CDR3 has 16 residues.

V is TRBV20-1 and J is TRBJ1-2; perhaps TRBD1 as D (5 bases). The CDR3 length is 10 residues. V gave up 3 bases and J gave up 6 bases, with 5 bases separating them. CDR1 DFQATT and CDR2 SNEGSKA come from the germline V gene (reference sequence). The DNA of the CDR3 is TGCAGTGCTAGCAGGGATGGCTACACCTTC. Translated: CSASRDGYTF.

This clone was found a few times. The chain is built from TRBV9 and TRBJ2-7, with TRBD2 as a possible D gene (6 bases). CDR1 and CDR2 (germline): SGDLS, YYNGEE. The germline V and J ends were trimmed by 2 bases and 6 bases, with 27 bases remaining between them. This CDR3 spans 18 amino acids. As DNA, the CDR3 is TGTGCCAGCAGCGTGAGCCCGGGACTCGGAGCGTTACGTAGCGAGCAGTACTTC. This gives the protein CASSVSPGLGALRSEQYF.

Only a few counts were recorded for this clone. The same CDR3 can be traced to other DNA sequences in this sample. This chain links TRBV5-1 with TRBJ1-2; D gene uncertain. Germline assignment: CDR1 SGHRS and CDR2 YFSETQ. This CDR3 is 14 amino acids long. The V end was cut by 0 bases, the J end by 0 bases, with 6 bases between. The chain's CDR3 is CASSLDRSNYGYTF. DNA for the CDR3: TGCGCCAGCAGCTTGGACAGATCTAACTATGGCTACACCTTC.

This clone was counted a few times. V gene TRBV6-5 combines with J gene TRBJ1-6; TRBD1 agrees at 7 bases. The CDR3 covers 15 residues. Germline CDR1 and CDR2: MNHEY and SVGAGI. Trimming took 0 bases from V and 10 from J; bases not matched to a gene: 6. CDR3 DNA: TGTGCCAGCAGTTACTCCCAACAGGGGAAATCACCCCTCCACTTT. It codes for CASSYSQQGKSPLHF.

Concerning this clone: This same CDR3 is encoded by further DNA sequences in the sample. In DNA form, the CDR3 reads TGTGCCAGCAGCGTAGATAGGAACACTGAAGCTTTCTTT. Translated: CASSVDRNTEAFF. J is TRBJ1-1 and V is TRBV9; D ambiguous. The germline V gene has CDR1 SGDLS and CDR2 YYNGEE. Trimming pared 0 bases from V and 1 base from J, leaving 4 bases between. The CDR3 is 13 amino acids.

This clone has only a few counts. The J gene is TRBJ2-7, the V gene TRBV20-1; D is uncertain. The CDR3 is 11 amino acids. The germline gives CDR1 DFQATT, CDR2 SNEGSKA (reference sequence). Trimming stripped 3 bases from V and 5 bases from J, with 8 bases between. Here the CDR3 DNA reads TGCAGTGCTAGCTACCGAGACGAGCAGTACTTC. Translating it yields CSASYRDEQYF.

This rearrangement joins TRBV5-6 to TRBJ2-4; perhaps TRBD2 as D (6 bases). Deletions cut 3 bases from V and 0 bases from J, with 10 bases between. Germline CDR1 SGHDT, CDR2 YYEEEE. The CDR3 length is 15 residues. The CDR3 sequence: CASSSAGGAKNIQYF. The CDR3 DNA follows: TGTGCCAGCAGCTCTGCCGGGGGAGCCAAAAACATTCAGTACTTC.

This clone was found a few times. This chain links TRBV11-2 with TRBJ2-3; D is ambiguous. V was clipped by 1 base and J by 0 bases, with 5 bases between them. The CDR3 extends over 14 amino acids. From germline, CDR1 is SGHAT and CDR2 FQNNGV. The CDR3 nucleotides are TGTGCCAGCAGCTTAGGAGGCAGCACAGATACGCAGTATTTT. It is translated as CASSLGGSTDTQYF.

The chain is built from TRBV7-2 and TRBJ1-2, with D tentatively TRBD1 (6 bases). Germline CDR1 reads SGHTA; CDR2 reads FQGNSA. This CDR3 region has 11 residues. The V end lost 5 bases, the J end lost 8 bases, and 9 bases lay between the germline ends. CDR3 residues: CASSPGEGYTF. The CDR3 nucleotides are TGTGCCAGCAGCCCAGGGGAGGGCTACACCTTC.

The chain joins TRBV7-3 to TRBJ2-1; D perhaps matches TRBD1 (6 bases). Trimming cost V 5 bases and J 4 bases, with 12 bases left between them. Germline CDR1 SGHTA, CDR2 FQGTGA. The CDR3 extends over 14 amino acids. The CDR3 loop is CASSTIGGYNEQFF. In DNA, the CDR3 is TGTGCCAGCAGCACTATAGGGGGTTACAATGAGCAGTTCTTC.

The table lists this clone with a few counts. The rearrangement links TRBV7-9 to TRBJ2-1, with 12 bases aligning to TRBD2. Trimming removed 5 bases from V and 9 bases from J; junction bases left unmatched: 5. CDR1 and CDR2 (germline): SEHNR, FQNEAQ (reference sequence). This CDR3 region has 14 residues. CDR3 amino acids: CASSRLAGVLEQFF. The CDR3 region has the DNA TGTGCCAGCAGCCGACTAGCGGGGGTTCTTGAGCAGTTCTTC.

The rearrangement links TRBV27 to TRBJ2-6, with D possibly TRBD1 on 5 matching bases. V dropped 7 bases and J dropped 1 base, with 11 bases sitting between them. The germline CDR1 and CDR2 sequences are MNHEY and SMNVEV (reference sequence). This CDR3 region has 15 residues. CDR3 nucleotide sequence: TGTGCCAGCAAAGACAGTCAATCTGGGGCCAACGTCCTGACTTTC. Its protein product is CASKDSQSGANVLTF.

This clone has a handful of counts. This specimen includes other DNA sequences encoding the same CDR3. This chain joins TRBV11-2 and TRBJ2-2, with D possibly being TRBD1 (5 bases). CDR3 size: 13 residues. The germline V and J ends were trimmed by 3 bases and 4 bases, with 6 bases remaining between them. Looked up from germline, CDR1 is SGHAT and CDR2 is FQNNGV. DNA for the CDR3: TGTGCCAGCAGCTTTAGGGGCACCGGGGAGCTGTTTTTT. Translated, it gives CASSFRGTGELFF.

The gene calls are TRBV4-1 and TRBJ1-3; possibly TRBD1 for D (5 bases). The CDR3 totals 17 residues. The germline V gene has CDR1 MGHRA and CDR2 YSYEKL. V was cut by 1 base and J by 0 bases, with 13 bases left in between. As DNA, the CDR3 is TGCGCCAGCAGCCAAGCGGGGGGGACGAGCTCTGGAAACACCATATATTTT. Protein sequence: CASSQAGGTSSGNTIYF.

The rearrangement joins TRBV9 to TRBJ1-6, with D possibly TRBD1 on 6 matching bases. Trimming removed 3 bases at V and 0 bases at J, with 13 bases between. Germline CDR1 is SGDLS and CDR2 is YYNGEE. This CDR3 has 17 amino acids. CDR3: CASSEDRRSSYNSPLHF. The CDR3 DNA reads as TGTGCCAGCAGCGAAGACAGGCGCAGCTCCTATAATTCACCCCTCCACTTT.

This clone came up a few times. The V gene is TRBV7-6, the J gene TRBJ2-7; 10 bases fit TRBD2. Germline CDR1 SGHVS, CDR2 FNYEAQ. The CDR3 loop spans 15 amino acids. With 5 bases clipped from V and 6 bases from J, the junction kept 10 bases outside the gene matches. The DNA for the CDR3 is TGTGCCAGCAGCATTGGGCTAGCGGGGGATGGCGAGCAGTACTTC. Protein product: CASSIGLAGDGEQYF.

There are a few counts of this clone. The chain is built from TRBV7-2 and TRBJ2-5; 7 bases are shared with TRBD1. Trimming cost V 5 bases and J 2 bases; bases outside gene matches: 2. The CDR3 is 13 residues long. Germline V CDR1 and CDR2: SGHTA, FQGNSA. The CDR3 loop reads CASSRQGQETQYF. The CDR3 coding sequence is TGTGCCAGCAGCAGACAGGGACAAGAGACCCAGTACTTC.

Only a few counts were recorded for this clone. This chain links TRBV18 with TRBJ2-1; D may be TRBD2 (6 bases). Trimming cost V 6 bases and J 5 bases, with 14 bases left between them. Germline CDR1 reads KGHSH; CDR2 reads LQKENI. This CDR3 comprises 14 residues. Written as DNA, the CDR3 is TGTGCCAGCTCCGCCGGGAGCCGGGACAATGAGCAGTTCTTC. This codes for CASSAGSRDNEQFF.